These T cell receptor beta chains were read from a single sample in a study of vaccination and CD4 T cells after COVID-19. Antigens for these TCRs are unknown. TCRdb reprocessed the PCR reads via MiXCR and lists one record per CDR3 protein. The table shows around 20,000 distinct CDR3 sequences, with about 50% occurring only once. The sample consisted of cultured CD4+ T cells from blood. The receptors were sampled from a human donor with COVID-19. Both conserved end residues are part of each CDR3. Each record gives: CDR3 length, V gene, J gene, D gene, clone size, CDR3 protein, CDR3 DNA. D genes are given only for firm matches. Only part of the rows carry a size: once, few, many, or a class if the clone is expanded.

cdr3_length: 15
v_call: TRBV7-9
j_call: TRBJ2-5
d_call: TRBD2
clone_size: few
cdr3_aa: CASSLTSGVGETQYF
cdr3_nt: TGTGCCAGCAGCTTGACTAGCGGGGTCGGGGAGACCCAGTACTTC

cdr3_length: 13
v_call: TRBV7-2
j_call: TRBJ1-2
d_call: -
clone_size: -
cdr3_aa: CASSLEEGWGYTF
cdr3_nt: TGTGCCAGCAGCTTAGAGGAGGGTTGGGGCTACACCTTC

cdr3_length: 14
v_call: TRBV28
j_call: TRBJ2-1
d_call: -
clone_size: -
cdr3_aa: CASSTGGHYNEQFF
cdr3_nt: TGTGCCAGCAGTACGGGGGGACACTACAATGAGCAGTTCTTC

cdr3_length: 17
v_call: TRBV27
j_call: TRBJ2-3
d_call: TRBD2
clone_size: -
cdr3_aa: CASSSPTSGGGTDTQYF
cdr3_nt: TGTGCCAGCAGTTCCCCGACTAGCGGGGGCGGCACAGATACGCAGTATTTT

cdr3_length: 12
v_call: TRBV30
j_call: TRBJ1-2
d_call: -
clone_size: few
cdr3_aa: CAWRRSELDYTF
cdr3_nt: TGTGCCTGGCGTCGTTCCGAGCTCGACTACACCTTC

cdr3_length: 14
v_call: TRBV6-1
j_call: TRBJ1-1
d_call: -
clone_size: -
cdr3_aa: CASSKGQYNTEAFF
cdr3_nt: TGTGCCAGCAGTAAGGGACAATACAACACTGAAGCTTTCTTT

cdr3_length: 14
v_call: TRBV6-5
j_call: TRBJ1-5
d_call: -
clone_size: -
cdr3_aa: CASSYHGQTQPQHF
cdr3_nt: TGTGCCAGCAGTTACCACGGACAGACTCAGCCCCAGCATTTT

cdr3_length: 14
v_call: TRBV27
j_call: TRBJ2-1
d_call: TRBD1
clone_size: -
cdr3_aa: CASRSGQIYNEQFF
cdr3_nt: TGTGCCAGCAGATCGGGACAGATTTACAATGAGCAGTTCTTC

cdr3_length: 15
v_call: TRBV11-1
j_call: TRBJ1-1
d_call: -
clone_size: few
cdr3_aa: CASNQMGQPNTEAFF
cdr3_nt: TGTGCCAGCAACCAGATGGGACAACCGAACACTGAAGCTTTCTTT

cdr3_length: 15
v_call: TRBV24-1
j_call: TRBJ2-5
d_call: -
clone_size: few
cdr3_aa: CATSEPGVAARTQYF
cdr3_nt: TGTGCCACCAGTGAGCCTGGGGTAGCCGCCAGGACCCAGTACTTC

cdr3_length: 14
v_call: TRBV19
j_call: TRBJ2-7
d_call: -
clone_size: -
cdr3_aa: CASSSRASSYEQYF
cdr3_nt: TGTGCCAGTAGTAGTCGGGCATCCTCCTACGAGCAGTACTTC

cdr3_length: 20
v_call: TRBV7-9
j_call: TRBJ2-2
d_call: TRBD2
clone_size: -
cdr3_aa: CASSFTGTSGGATGAGELFF
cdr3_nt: TGTGCCAGCAGCTTCACCGGGACTAGCGGGGGGGCTACGGGGGCCGGGGAGCTGTTTTTT

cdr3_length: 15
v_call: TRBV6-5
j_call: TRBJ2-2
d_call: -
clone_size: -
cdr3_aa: CASSYSIREVGELFF
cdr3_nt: TGTGCCAGCAGTTACTCGATCAGGGAGGTCGGGGAGCTGTTTTTT

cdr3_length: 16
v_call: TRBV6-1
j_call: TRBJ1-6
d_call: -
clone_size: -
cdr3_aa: CASSEEKGRVNSPLHF
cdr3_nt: TGTGCCAGCAGTGAAGAAAAGGGTAGGGTTAATTCACCCCTCCACTTT

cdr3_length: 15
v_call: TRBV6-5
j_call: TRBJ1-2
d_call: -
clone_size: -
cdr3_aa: CASSYDSSINYGYTF
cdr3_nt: TGTGCCAGCAGTTACGACAGCTCAATAAACTATGGCTACACCTTC

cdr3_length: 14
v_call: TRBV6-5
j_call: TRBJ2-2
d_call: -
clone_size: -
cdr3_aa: CASSYSQGSGELFF
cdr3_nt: TGTGCCAGCAGTTACTCTCAGGGGAGCGGGGAGCTGTTTTTT

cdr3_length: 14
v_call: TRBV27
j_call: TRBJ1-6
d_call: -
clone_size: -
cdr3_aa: CASSRPWGDSPLHF
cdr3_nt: TGTGCCAGCAGCCGGCCTTGGGGCGATTCACCCCTCCACTTT

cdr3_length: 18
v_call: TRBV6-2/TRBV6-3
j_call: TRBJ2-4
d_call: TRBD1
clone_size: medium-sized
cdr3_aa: CASSSRDRGIYWKNIQYF
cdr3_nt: TGTGCCAGCAGTTCCCGGGACAGGGGAATTTATTGGAAAAACATTCAGTACTTC

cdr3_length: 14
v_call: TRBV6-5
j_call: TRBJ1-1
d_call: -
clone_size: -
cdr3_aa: CASSYSGRGAEAFF
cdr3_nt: TGTGCCAGCAGTTACTCTGGCAGGGGCGCTGAAGCTTTCTTT

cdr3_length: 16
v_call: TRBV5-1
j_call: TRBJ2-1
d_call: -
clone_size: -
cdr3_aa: CASSSGRGDVTNEQFF
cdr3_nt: TGCGCCAGCAGCTCGGGCAGGGGGGATGTGACGAATGAGCAGTTCTTC

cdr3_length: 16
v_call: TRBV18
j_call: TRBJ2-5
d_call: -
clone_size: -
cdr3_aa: CASSPRLRGTRETQYF
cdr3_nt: TGTGCCAGCTCACCCCGGCTCAGGGGAACTCGGGAGACCCAGTACTTC

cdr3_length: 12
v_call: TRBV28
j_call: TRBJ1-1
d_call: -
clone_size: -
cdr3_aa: CASIPGEGSAFF
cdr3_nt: TGTGCCAGCATACCTGGGGAGGGCTCAGCTTTCTTT

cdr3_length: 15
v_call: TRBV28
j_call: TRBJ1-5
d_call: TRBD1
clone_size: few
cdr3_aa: CASSIPGQNNQPQHF
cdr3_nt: TGTGCCAGCAGTATACCGGGACAGAACAATCAGCCCCAGCATTTT

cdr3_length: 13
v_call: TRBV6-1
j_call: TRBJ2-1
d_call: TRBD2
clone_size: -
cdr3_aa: CASSPGGRNEQFF
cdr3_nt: TGTGCCAGCAGCCCGGGGGGGCGGAATGAGCAGTTCTTC

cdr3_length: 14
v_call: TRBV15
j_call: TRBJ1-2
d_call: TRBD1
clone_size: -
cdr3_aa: CATSRDRQGYGYTF
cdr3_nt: TGTGCCACCAGCAGAGATCGACAGGGCTATGGCTACACCTTC

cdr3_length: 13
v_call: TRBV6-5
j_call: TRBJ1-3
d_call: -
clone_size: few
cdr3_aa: CASSSRYGNTIYF
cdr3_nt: TGTGCCAGCAGTTCCAGATATGGAAACACCATATATTTT

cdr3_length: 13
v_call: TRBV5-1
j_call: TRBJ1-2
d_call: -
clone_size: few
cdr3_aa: CASSQDSSYGYTF
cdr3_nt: TGCGCCAGCAGCCAAGACAGCTCCTATGGCTACACCTTC

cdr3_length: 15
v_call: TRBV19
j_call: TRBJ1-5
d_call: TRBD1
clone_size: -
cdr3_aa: CASSPQGGNNQPQHF
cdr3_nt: TGTGCCAGTAGTCCCCAGGGGGGGAACAATCAGCCCCAGCATTTT

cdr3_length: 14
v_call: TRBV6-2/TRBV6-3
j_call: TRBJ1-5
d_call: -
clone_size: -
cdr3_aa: CASSPRDSNQPQHF
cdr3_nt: TGTGCCAGCAGTCCCCGGGATAGCAATCAGCCCCAGCATTTT

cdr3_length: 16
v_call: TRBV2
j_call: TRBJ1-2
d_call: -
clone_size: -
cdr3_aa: CASSEGSADVGYGYTF
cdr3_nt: TGTGCCAGCAGTGAGGGTTCGGCAGACGTTGGGTATGGCTACACCTTC

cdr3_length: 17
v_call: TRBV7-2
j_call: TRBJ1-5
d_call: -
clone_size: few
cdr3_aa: CASSLASSALSNQPQHF
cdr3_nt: TGTGCCAGCAGCTTAGCATCTTCGGCATTGAGCAATCAGCCCCAGCATTTT

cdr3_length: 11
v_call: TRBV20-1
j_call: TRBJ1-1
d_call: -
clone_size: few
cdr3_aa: CSARDGGVAFF
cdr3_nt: TGCAGTGCTAGAGACGGGGGGGTGGCTTTCTTT

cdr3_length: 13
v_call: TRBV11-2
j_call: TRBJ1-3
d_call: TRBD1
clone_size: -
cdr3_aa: CASSLTGVNTIYF
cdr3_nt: TGTGCCAGCAGCCTTACAGGGGTGAACACCATATATTTT

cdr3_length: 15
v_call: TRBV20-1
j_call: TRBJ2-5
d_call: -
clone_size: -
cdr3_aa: CSARALDAPTETQYF
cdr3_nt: TGCAGTGCTAGAGCCCTAGACGCGCCCACGGAGACCCAGTACTTC

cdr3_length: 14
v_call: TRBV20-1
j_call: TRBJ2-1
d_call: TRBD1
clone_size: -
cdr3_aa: CSAELGTGFDEQFF
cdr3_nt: TGCAGTGCTGAGTTAGGGACAGGGTTTGATGAGCAGTTCTTC

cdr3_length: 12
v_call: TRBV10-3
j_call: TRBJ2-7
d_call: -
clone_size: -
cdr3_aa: CAKKEKSYEQYF
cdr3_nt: TGTGCCAAGAAAGAGAAATCCTACGAGCAGTACTTC

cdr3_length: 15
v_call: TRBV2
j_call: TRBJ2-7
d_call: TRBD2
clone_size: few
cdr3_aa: CASSIAIAGGNEQYF
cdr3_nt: TGTGCCAGCAGCATAGCCATAGCGGGGGGGAACGAGCAGTACTTC

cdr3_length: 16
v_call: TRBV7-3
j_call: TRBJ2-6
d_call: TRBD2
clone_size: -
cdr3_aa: CASSSGGGTGANVLTF
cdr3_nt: TGTGCCAGCAGCTCGGGCGGGGGGACTGGGGCCAACGTCCTGACTTTC

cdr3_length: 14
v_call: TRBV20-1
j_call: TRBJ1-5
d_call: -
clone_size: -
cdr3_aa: CSASWGLGNQPQHF
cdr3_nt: TGCAGTGCTAGCTGGGGCCTGGGCAATCAGCCCCAGCATTTT

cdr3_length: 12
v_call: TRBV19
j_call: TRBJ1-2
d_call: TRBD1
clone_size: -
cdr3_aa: CAVYRGGFGYTF
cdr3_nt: TGTGCCGTCTACAGGGGTGGTTTTGGCTACACCTTC

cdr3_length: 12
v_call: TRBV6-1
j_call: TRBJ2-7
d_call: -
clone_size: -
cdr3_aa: CASRKNRDEQYF
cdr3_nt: TGTGCCAGCAGGAAGAACAGAGACGAGCAGTACTTC

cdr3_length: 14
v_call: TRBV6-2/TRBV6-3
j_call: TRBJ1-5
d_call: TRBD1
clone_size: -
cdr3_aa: CASSKTGVNQPQHF
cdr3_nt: TGTGCCAGCAGTAAAACAGGGGTCAATCAGCCCCAGCATTTT

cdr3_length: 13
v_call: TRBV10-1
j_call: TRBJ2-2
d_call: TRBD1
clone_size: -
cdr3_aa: CASSRTGAGELFF
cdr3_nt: TGCGCCAGCAGTCGAACAGGGGCCGGGGAGCTGTTTTTT

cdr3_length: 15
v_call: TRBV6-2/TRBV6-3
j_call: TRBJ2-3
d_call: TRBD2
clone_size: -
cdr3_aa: CASSSAGVYTDTQYF
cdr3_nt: TGTGCCAGCAGCTCAGCGGGGGTATACACAGATACGCAGTATTTT

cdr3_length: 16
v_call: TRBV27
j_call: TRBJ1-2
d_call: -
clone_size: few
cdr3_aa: CASSLYARVGNYGYTF
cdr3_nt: TGTGCCAGCAGTTTATACGCCAGGGTCGGAAACTATGGCTACACCTTC

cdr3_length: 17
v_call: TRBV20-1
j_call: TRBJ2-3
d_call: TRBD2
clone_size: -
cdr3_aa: CSATTASGGVSTDTQYF
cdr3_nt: TGCAGTGCTACAACGGCTAGCGGGGGGGTTAGCACAGATACGCAGTATTTT

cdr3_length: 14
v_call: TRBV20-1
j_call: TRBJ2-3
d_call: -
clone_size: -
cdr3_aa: CSAINREGTDTQYF
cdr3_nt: TGCAGTGCTATTAACAGGGAGGGCACAGATACGCAGTATTTT

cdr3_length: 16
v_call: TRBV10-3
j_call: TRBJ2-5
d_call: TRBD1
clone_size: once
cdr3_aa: CAISESSGTAKETQYF
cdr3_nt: TGTGCCATCAGTGAGTCGAGTGGGACAGCCAAAGAGACCCAGTACTTC

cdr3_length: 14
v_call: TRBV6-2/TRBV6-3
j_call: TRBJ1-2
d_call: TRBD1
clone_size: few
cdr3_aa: CASRQGGSDYGYTF
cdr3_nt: TGTGCCAGCAGGCAGGGGGGGTCCGACTATGGCTACACCTTC

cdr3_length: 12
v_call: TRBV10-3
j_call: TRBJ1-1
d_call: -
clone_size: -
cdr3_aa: CAISGGVTEAFF
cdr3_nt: TGTGCCATCAGTGGGGGGGTGACTGAAGCTTTCTTT

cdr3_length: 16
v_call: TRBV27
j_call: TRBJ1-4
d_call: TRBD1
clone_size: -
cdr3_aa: CASKSVTGTGDEKLFF
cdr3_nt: TGTGCCAGCAAATCAGTAACCGGGACAGGGGACGAAAAACTGTTTTTT

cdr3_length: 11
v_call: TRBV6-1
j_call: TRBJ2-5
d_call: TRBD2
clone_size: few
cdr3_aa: CASSDGGAQYF
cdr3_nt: TGTGCCAGCAGTGATGGGGGGGCCCAGTACTTC

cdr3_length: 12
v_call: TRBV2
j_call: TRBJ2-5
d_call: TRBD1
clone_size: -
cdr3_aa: CASGDRGETQYF
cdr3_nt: TGTGCCAGCGGGGACAGGGGGGAGACCCAGTACTTC

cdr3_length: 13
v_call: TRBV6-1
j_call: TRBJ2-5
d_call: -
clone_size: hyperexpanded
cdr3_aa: CASKGMGLETQYF
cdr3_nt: TGTGCCAGCAAGGGGATGGGGTTAGAGACCCAGTACTTC

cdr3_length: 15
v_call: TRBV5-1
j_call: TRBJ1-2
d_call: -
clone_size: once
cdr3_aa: CASSSFGGFGGGYTF
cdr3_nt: TGCGCCAGCAGCTCATTCGGCGGGTTCGGCGGCGGCTACACCTTC

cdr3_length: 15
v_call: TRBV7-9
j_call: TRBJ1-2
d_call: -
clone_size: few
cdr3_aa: CASSPLAGRVYGYTF
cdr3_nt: TGTGCCAGCAGCCCCCTGGCAGGGCGGGTCTATGGCTACACCTTC

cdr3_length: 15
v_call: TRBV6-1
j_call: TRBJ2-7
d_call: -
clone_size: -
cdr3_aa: CASSPPPTRSHEQYF
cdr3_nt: TGTGCCAGCAGCCCGCCCCCAACCCGCTCTCACGAGCAGTACTTC

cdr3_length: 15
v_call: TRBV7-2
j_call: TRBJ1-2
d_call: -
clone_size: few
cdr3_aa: CASSLASTLNYGYTF
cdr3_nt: TGTGCCAGCAGCTTAGCGTCGACGCTTAACTATGGCTACACCTTC

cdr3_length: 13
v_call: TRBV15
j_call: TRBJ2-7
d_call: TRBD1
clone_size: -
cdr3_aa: CATSRDRVGEQYF
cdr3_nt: TGTGCCACCAGCCGGGACAGGGTTGGCGAGCAGTACTTC